The 9 T cell receptor beta chains below all came from one sample that was sequenced in a study of blood T cell repertoires in COVID-19. Libraries were prepared by immunoSEQ multiplex PCR; TCRdb keeps only in-frame clonotypes and omits some of them. The sample holds roughly 140,000 clones, more than 80% seen once. Specimen: peripheral blood. The receptors here all came from a human donor in a cohort sampled during active COVID-19.

The chain carries TRBV18 and TRBJ1-1; 8 bases align to TRBD1. The CDR3 is 14 residues long. With V trimmed by 5 bases and J by 3 bases, 5 bases remained unmatched. Germline V lookup: CDR1 KGHSH, CDR2 LQKENI. The CDR3 DNA is TGTGCCAGCTCAGCCCAGGGGGCGGACACTGAAGCTTTCTTT. Protein: CASSAQGADTEAFF.

This clone was observed a handful of times. The CDR3 DNA is TGCGCCAGCAGCCCCTCGGTAGCGGGGGCCGGGACCGGGGAGCTGTTTTTT. This gives the protein CASSPSVAGAGTGELFF. The rearrangement links TRBV4-1 to TRBJ2-2; 9 bases fit TRBD2. The CDR3 is 17 residues long. Germline assignment: CDR1 MGHRA and CDR2 YSYEKL. J lost 5 bases, V lost 4 bases, and 11 bases had no gene match.

The V gene is TRBV6-5, the J gene TRBJ2-7; 7 positions match TRBD1. With 5 bases clipped from V and 1 base from J, the junction kept 5 bases outside the gene matches. The length of the CDR3 is 14 residues. The germline V gene has CDR1 MNHEY and CDR2 SVGAGI. The CDR3 protein is CASSQDRLSYEQYF. The CDR3 region has the DNA TGTGCCAGCAGTCAGGACAGGTTATCCTACGAGCAGTACTTC.

The chain couples TRBV6-2 or TRBV6-3 to TRBJ2-6; TRBD1 matches 9 bases. Germline values: CDR1 MNHEY, CDR2 SVGEGT. Germline trimming cut 8 bases from V and 1 base from J; bases unmatched to any gene: 6. This CDR3 is 16 amino acids long. CDR3 region: CASRQTGGSGANVLTF. CDR3 bases: TGTGCCAGCCGCCAGACAGGGGGATCTGGGGCCAACGTCCTGACTTTC.

In this sample, this clone turned up many times. The sample contains more than one DNA sequence encoding this CDR3. The chain carries TRBV2 and TRBJ2-2; 8 bases are shared with TRBD1. V shed 6 bases and J 1 base; nucleotides not matched to a gene: 4. Germline V gene data show CDR1 as SNHLY and CDR2 as FYNNEI. CDR3 size: 15 residues. The CDR3 region is CASRHGQGNTGELFF. The CDR3, as DNA: TGTGCCAGCAGGCATGGACAGGGGAACACCGGGGAGCTGTTTTTT. The full variable domain, its missing parts supplied by reference TRBV2 and TRBJ2-2, is EPEVTQTPSHQVTQMGQEVILRCVPISNHLYFYWYRQILGQKVEFLVSFYNNEISEKSEIFDDQFSVERPDGSNFTLKIRSTKLEDSAMYFCASRHGQGNTGELFFGEGSRLTVL.

The chain couples TRBV4-3 to TRBJ2-2; D unclear. V was trimmed by 3 bases and J by 6 bases, leaving 20 bases between them. The germline V gene encodes CDR1 LGHNA and CDR2 YSLEER. The CDR3 is made up of 17 amino acids. The CDR3 reads CASSQHTPALVSGELFF. CDR3 nucleotides: TGCGCCAGCAGCCAGCACACCCCGGCGCTAGTTTCCGGGGAGCTGTTTTTT.

The chain employs TRBV7-2 and TRBJ1-5; 7 bases are shared with TRBD1. Germline V gene data show CDR1 as SGHTA and CDR2 as FQGNSA. J lost 2 bases, V lost 0 bases, and 7 bases had no gene match. The CDR3 loop spans 17 amino acids. CDR3 sequence reads: CASSLATGWEGNQPQHF. In DNA form, the CDR3 reads TGTGCCAGCAGCTTAGCGACAGGGTGGGAAGGCAATCAGCCCCAGCATTTT.

A word on this clone: Other nucleotide sequences in the sample specify the same CDR3. The CDR3 DNA reads as TGCGCCAGCAGCCAAGGGCGGGGAAACACTGAAGCTTTCTTT. It translates to CASSQGRGNTEAFF. The chain recombines TRBV4-3 with TRBJ1-1; D gene ambiguous. The V and J ends lost 1 base and 2 bases respectively, with 8 bases between them. In germline, CDR1 is LGHNA, CDR2 YSLEER. The CDR3 totals 14 residues.

This chain links TRBV11-1 with TRBJ2-7, with 7 bases identical to TRBD2. The trim removed 3 bases at V and 2 bases at J, leaving 7 bases unmatched. CDR1 and CDR2 (germline): SGHAT, FQDESV (reference sequence). The CDR3 contains 15 residues. CDR3 region: CASSLGTTPPYEQYF. Written as DNA, the CDR3 is TGTGCCAGCAGCTTGGGGACTACACCTCCCTACGAGCAGTACTTC. Looking up the rest from reference TRBV11-1 and TRBJ2-7 gives the full variable domain: EAEVAQSPRYKITEKSQAVAFWCDPISGHATLYWYRQILGQGPELLVQFQDESVVDDSQLPKDRFSAERLKGVDSTLKIQPAELGDSAMYLCASSLGTTPPYEQYFGPGTRLTVT.